The entry below gives a single T cell receptor (beta chain) sequence along with its context. Its target is not known. The CDR3 sequence is 18 residues long. Looked up from germline, CDR1 is SGHDT and CDR2 is YYEEEE. Trimming removed 4 bases at V and 9 bases at J, with 26 bases between. Clones were sequenced by immunoSEQ multiplex PCR, and TCRdb holds only the in-frame ones, with some missing. The sample lists millions of clones, around nine tenths occurring once. This sample was included in a study of shared clonotypes between healthy human individuals. Study-wide findings and caveats: Read depth was anticipated to influence clonotype sharing among donors.

The sequence came from a man younger than 35 in good health. The chain uses TRBV5-6 and TRBJ1-6, with D maybe TRBD1 (5 bases). Sequenced: naive CD4+ T cells sorted from blood. Described subset: CD45RA+ positively selected. The CDR3 bases are TGTGCCAGCAGCATGGGGGGTGGTGGGGCGCTCATCGGTTCACCCCTCCACTTT. Translated, it gives CASSMGGGGALIGSPLHF.